This entry lists 32 T cell receptor beta chains sequenced from one sample in a study of blood T cells in healthy people across ages. Next came a second PCR, run for about 6 to 12 cycles, which used a sample-barcoded 5' primer along with a J-beta primer mix. Each CDR3 protein gets one entry after TCRdb re-called the 5' RACE reads with MiXCR. The sample lists around 1,000,000 distinct CDR3 sequences; roughly a quarter were seen once. The data also belong to a second study, concerning T cells of mothers and their children.

The sample was blood. The receptors were gathered from a girl between 2 and 10 years old in good health.

The rearrangement links TRBV2 to TRBJ2-2, with unresolved D. Germline V CDR1 and CDR2: SNHLY, FYNNEI. The CDR3 contains 13 residues. V shed 7 bases and J shed 3 bases, with 9 bases lying between them. CDR3 residues: CASMWEDTGELFF. The CDR3 nucleotides read TGTGCCAGCATGTGGGAAGACACCGGGGAGCTGTTTTTT.

V usage is TRBV12-5 and J usage is TRBJ1-4, with D unresolved. CDR3 length: 13 residues. Germline CDR1 and CDR2: LGHNT and FRNRAP. Trimming pared 2 bases from V and 8 bases from J, leaving 9 bases between. CDR3 DNA sequence: TGTGCTAGTGGTTTGTTAGGACGAGAAAAACTGTTTTTT. Amino acid sequence: CASGLLGREKLFF.

The V call is TRBV12-3 or TRBV12-4, the J call TRBJ1-3; D gene uncertain. The CDR3 length is 15 residues. Trimming took 3 bases from V and 2 from J, leaving 11 bases between them. The CDR3 is CASSFPGLAGNTIYF. DNA for the CDR3: TGTGCCAGCAGTTTTCCTGGGCTGGCTGGAAACACCATATATTTT.

This clonotype has just a few counts. One end of the junction does not line up with germline, which may come from a read error. This sequence joins TRBV13 and TRBJ2-5; no definite D call. CDR3 length equals 14 residues. CDR1 PRHDT and CDR2 FYEKMQ come from the germline V gene (reference sequence). The CDR3 DNA is TGTGCCAGCAGCGTAGGGCAGTCGGTAGAGACCCAGTACTTC. Its translation is CASSVGQSVETQYF.

This chain uses TRBV7-2 with TRBJ1-3, with 7 bases that match TRBD1. Germline-derived CDR1 and CDR2 are SGHTA and FQGNSA. The J segment lost 4 bases and the V segment lost 5 bases, leaving 8 bases of the junction unmatched. This CDR3 contains 15 residues. CDR3 DNA: TGTGCCAGCAGCCGAGCACAGGGGCGGGGAAACACCATATATTTT. It codes for CASSRAQGRGNTIYF.

This clonotype was picked up many times. This chain joins TRBV27 and TRBJ2-5; D may match TRBD1 or TRBD2 (5 bases each). The J call may be faulty, since TRBJ2-7 better matches the DNA end. CDR1 MNHEY and CDR2 SMNVEV come from the germline V gene (reference sequence). The CDR3 runs 14 residues. The CDR3 region is CASSLRDGSYEQYF. The CDR3 nucleotides read TGTGCCAGCAGCCTGAGGGACGGATCCTACGAGCAGTACTTC.

The chain has TRBV28 and TRBJ2-7; the D is unclear. Germline CDR1 MDHEN, CDR2 SYDVKM. V was shortened by 6 bases and J by 4 bases, with 10 bases between the two germline ends. The CDR3 sequence is 12 residues long. CDR3 sequence: CASREPEYEQYF. The CDR3 DNA sequence: TGTGCCAGCAGGGAACCAGAGTACGAGCAGTACTTC.

The chain links TRBV7-2 to TRBJ2-5; TRBD2 matches 9 bases. CDR3 length: 14 amino acids. V lost 1 base and J lost 10; bases outside the gene matches: 7. Germline assignment: CDR1 SGHTA and CDR2 FQGNSA. CDR3 sequence (DNA): TGTGCCAGCAGCTTAGTGCGGGAGGGCCTCGGCCAGTACTTC. Amino acid sequence: CASSLVREGLGQYF.

The chain joins TRBV6-6 to TRBJ1-4; 10 bases fit TRBD1. This CDR3 has 16 residues. Germline-derived CDR1 and CDR2 are MNHNY and SVGAGI (reference sequence). J was trimmed by 8 bases and V by 2 bases; bases with no gene match: 8. CDR3 loop: CASSYEGQGNAEKLFF. The DNA for the CDR3 is TGTGCCAGCAGTTACGAGGGACAGGGGAACGCGGAAAAACTGTTTTTT.

This clonotype was recorded a few times. V is TRBV24-1 and J is TRBJ2-1; TRBD2 matches 12 bases. Germline assignment: CDR1 KGHDR and CDR2 SFDVKD. V dropped 4 bases and J dropped 8; count of bases not matched to a gene: 2. This CDR3 region has 14 residues. CDR3 residues: CATSERLAGDEQFF. CDR3 DNA sequence: TGTGCCACCAGTGAAAGACTAGCGGGAGATGAGCAGTTCTTC.

The chain uses TRBV19 and TRBJ1-2; 9 nucleotides agree with TRBD1. This CDR3 region has 14 residues. The germline V gene has CDR1 LNHDA and CDR2 SQIVND (reference sequence). Losses at the gene ends were 6 bases for V and 6 bases for J; bases not matched to a gene: 8. The CDR3 DNA sequence: TGTGCCAGTAGGGGGACAGGGCAATTACATGGCTACACCTTC. Protein product: CASRGTGQLHGYTF.

This chain joins TRBV29-1 and TRBJ1-1, with 9 bases that match TRBD1. The CDR3 has 14 residues. Trimming cost V 3 bases and J 5 bases; bases outside gene matches: 7. Germline V gene sequence: CDR1 SQVTM, CDR2 ANQGSEA. For the CDR3, the DNA is TGCAGCGTTGAGGGGGACAGGGCAGGGACTGAAGCTTTCTTT. Protein product: CSVEGDRAGTEAFF. Using reference TRBV29-1 and TRBJ1-1 for the parts outside the CDR3, the full variable domain is SAVISQKPSRDICQRGTSLTIQCQVDSQVTMMFWYRQQPGQSLTLIATANQGSEATYESGFVIDKFPISRPNLTFSTLTVSNMSPEDSSIYLCSVEGDRAGTEAFFGQGTRLTVV.

V usage is TRBV7-9 and J usage is TRBJ1-3; 9 positions match TRBD1. The ends lost 2 bases at V and 1 base at J; junction bases unmatched: 6. This CDR3 comprises 17 residues. Germline values: CDR1 SEHNR, CDR2 FQNEAQ (reference sequence). The CDR3: CASSLPRTGDSGNTIYF. CDR3 DNA sequence: TGTGCCAGCAGCTTACCCCGGACAGGGGATTCTGGAAACACCATATATTTT.

The rearrangement links TRBV27 to TRBJ2-2; D might be TRBD2 (6 bases). There are 16 residues in the CDR3. Deletions cut 2 bases from V and 3 bases from J, with 13 bases between. Germline loops: CDR1 MNHEY, CDR2 SMNVEV (reference sequence). The CDR3 region is CASSLQGRIDTGELFF. CDR3 DNA: TGTGCCAGCAGTTTACAAGGGAGGATCGACACCGGGGAGCTGTTTTTT.

This chain connects TRBV9 to TRBJ1-4; D is undetermined. The germline V gene encodes CDR1 SGDLS and CDR2 YYNGEE. The CDR3 contains 17 residues. V lost 1 base and J 6 bases, leaving 19 bases between the germline ends. CDR3 sequence (DNA): TGTGCCAGCAGCGTACGCCCGGGCCATTCAAGGGATGAAAAACTGTTTTTT. It is translated as CASSVRPGHSRDEKLFF.

This clonotype was seen a few times. The chain recombines TRBV6-2 or TRBV6-3 with TRBJ1-2; D not certain. Trimming shortened V by 0 bases and J by 7 bases, and 18 bases separated the two germline ends. The CDR3 spans 16 residues. The germline gives CDR1 MNHEY, CDR2 SVGEGT. The CDR3 here is CASSYSITSGPGGYTF. In DNA form, the CDR3 reads TGTGCCAGCAGTTACTCGATCACCTCGGGCCCTGGTGGCTACACCTTC.

The V gene is TRBV3-1, the J gene TRBJ2-3; 11 nucleotides match TRBD2. This CDR3 is built from 16 residues. Germline V gives CDR1 LGHDT, CDR2 YNNKEL (reference sequence). With 3 bases clipped from V and 5 bases from J, the junction kept 7 bases outside the gene matches. CDR3 DNA sequence: TGTGCCAGCAGCCAGGTAGCGGGGGGGCCGGAAGATACGCAGTATTTT. Its translation is CASSQVAGGPEDTQYF.

Regarding this clonotype: A junction end diverges from the germline sequence, so it may reflect a read error. The rearrangement uses TRBV7-2 and TRBJ1-1; 7 nucleotides align to TRBD1. The CDR3 covers 17 residues. CDR1 and CDR2 from the germline V gene are SGHTA and FQGNSA. In DNA form, the CDR3 reads TGTGCCAGCAGCTTAGGGAACAGGGGAAAGAAGGACACTGAGGCTTTCTTT. It codes for CASSLGNRGKKDTEAFF.

This chain joins TRBV6-6 and TRBJ2-7; the D gene is possibly TRBD2 (5 bases). Looked up from germline, CDR1 is MNHNY and CDR2 is SVGAGI (reference sequence). CDR3 length: 14 amino acids. Trimming took off 7 bases at V and 2 bases at J, with 15 bases between the two ends. The CDR3 is CASKHGEIPYEQYF. DNA for the CDR3: TGTGCCAGCAAACATGGGGAGATTCCCTACGAGCAGTACTTC.

The chain has TRBV6-2 or TRBV6-3 and TRBJ1-4; maybe TRBD1 (6 bases). CDR3 length: 12 amino acids. Germline CDR1 and CDR2: MNHEY and SVGEGT. Trimming removed 8 bases from V and 5 bases from J, with 9 bases in between. The CDR3, as DNA: TGTGCCAGCGGCAGGGGCAATGAAAAACTGTTTTTT. Translation gives CASGRGNEKLFF.

This clonotype was detected only a few times. The chain has TRBV9 and TRBJ1-1, with 10 bases that match TRBD1. Germline V gene lookup returns CDR1 SGDLS and CDR2 YYNGEE. The trim removed 1 base at V and 0 bases at J, leaving 3 bases unmatched. The CDR3 totals 16 residues. The CDR3: CASSVWGQGLNTEAFF. The DNA for the CDR3 is TGTGCCAGCAGCGTATGGGGACAGGGGCTGAACACTGAAGCTTTCTTT.

The V and J genes are TRBV3-1 and TRBJ2-5, with 8 bases matching TRBD1. The last part of the DNA fits TRBJ2-7 better; the J call may be wrong. The CDR3 sequence is 17 residues long. Looked up from germline, CDR1 is LGHDT and CDR2 is YNNKEL (reference sequence). CDR3 nucleotide sequence: TGTGCCAGCAGTCTTGGGACAGGCATCGTCGTCTCCTACGAGCAGTACTTC. It codes for CASSLGTGIVVSYEQYF.

The chain carries TRBV18 and TRBJ2-1; no reliable D call. Germline V gene data show CDR1 as KGHSH and CDR2 as LQKENI. This CDR3 is 16 amino acids long. Trimming cost V 2 bases and J 0 bases, with 11 bases left between them. The CDR3 nucleotides are TGTGCCAGCTCACCATCCGGGCAGAGCTCCTACAATGAGCAGTTCTTC. The encoded protein is CASSPSGQSSYNEQFF. Looking up the rest from reference TRBV18 and TRBJ2-1 gives the full variable domain: NAGVMQNPRHLVRRRGQEARLRCSPMKGHSHVYWYRQLPEEGLKFMVYLQKENIIDESGMPKERFSAEFPKEGPSILRIQQVVRGDSAAYFCASSPSGQSSYNEQFFGPGTRLTVL.

The gene calls are TRBV7-3 and TRBJ1-6; TRBD1 matches 9 bases. Germline-derived CDR1 and CDR2 are SGHTA and FQGTGA. V lost 4 bases and J lost 9; bases outside the gene matches: 7. The CDR3 is 15 residues long. Written as DNA, the CDR3 is TGTGCCAGCAGCTCGTCCGGGACAGGGTTTTCACCCCTCCACTTT. Protein product: CASSSSGTGFSPLHF.

This clonotype was observed a handful of times. The chain has TRBV29-1 and TRBJ2-5; D is undetermined. Germline V gene sequence: CDR1 SQVTM, CDR2 ANQGSEA. Trimming removed 8 bases at V and 3 bases at J, with 16 bases between. The CDR3 is made up of 13 amino acids. CDR3 bases: TGCAGCCCCTCGAGACTGGGGAAAGAGACCCAGTACTTC. Amino acids: CSPSRLGKETQYF.

The chain combines TRBV5-5 with TRBJ1-2; D gene uncertain. The V gene lost 7 bases and the J gene lost 8 bases, with 12 bases spanning the gap. This CDR3 contains 11 residues. Germline CDR1 and CDR2: SGHKS and YYEKEE (reference sequence). The CDR3 nucleotides read TGTGCCAGCCCTTCCAAAGGCGGCTACACCTTC. The encoded protein is CASPSKGGYTF. The whole variable domain, filled in from reference TRBV5-5 and TRBJ1-2, reads DAGVTQSPTHLIKTRGQQVTLRCSPISGHKSVSWYQQVLGQGPQFIFQYYEKEERGRGNFPDRFSARQFPNYSSELNVNALLLGDSALYLCASPSKGGYTFGSGTRLTVV.

The chain employs TRBV12-3 or TRBV12-4 and TRBJ2-5; TRBD1 agrees at 10 bases. Matching the DNA end better, TRBJ2-1 makes the J call doubtful. This CDR3 is built from 16 residues. CDR3 nucleotides: TGTGCCAGCAGTTTCCCAGGGACAGGGGAGGGGAATGAGCAGTTCTTC. Translated, it gives CASSFPGTGEGNEQFF.

The rearrangement joins TRBV28 to TRBJ2-5; D is perhaps TRBD1 (6 bases). The last part of the DNA fits TRBJ2-7 better; the J call may be wrong. The CDR3 is 15 residues long. Germline CDR1 MDHEN, CDR2 SYDVKM. In nucleotides, the CDR3 is TGTGCCAGCAGCTCTGAGGACAGTTTCATCAACGAGCAGTACTTC. This encodes CASSSEDSFINEQYF.

The chain uses TRBV19 and TRBJ1-5; weak D call: TRBD1 (5 bases). The CDR3 is 13 amino acids. Trimming took off 6 bases at V and 6 bases at J, with 12 bases between the two ends. Germline CDR1 and CDR2: LNHDA and SQIVND (reference sequence). This chain's CDR3 is CASSMGPPQPQHF. CDR3 in DNA: TGTGCCAGTAGCATGGGGCCCCCTCAGCCCCAGCATTTT.

This clonotype was picked up a small number of times. The chain couples TRBV27 to TRBJ1-1; D unresolved. The CDR3 is 14 amino acids. With 4 bases removed from V and 4 bases from J, the gap between germline ends came to 13 bases. CDR1 and CDR2 from the germline V gene are MNHEY and SMNVEV (reference sequence). CDR3 DNA sequence: TGTGCCAGCAGTTATCAGGTTGGAGGCACTGAAGCTTTCTTT. Protein sequence: CASSYQVGGTEAFF.

The rearrangement joins TRBV7-2 to TRBJ1-3; D ambiguous. The CDR3 has 14 amino acids. With 3 bases removed from V and 1 base from J, the gap between germline ends came to 7 bases. Germline V gene lookup returns CDR1 SGHTA and CDR2 FQGNSA. CDR3 amino acids: CASSFMGSGNTIYF. CDR3 nucleotides: TGTGCCAGCAGCTTCATGGGGTCTGGAAACACCATATATTTT.

A few counts support this clonotype. J is TRBJ2-7 and V is TRBV28, with 9 bases that match TRBD2. CDR1 is MDHEN and CDR2 is SYDVKM in the germline V gene. Unmatched junction bases numbered 9, after V lost 6 bases and J lost 0 bases. The CDR3 length is 16 residues. The CDR3, as DNA: TGTGCCAGCAGGCCCATTATAGCGGGAGCCTCCTACGAGCAGTACTTC. It specifies CASRPIIAGASYEQYF.